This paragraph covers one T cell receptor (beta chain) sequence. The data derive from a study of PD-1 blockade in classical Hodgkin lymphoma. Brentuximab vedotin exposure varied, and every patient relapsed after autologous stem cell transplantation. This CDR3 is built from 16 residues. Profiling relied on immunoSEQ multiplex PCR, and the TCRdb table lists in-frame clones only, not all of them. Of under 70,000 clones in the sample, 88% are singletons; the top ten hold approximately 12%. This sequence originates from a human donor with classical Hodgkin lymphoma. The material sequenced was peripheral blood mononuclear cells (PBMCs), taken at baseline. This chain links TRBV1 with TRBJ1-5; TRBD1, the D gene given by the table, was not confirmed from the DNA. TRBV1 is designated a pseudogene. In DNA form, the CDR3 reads TGCACCAGCAGCCAAATAAACTCAGGGGGCTATCAGCCCCAGCATTTT. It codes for CTSSQINSGGYQPQHF.